These T cell receptor beta chains were read from a single sample in a study of blood T cell repertoires in COVID-19. Using immunoSEQ multiplex PCR, the repertoire was profiled, and TCRdb retains in-frame clones only, with some absent. Of about 440,000 clones listed, 70% to 90% are singletons. Sequencing used PBMCs or T cells enriched from blood (not recorded which). The receptors stem from a woman aged 18-29 years with acute COVID-19. CDR3s include the opening cysteine and the closing phenylalanine or tryptophan. Fields, in order: D gene, V gene, clone size, J gene, CDR3 DNA, CDR3 protein. D genes are given only for firm matches. Expanded clones are given a class, and other clones once, few, many or no size at all.

d_call: TRBD1
v_call: TRBV27
clone_size: NA
j_call: TRBJ2-7
cdr3_nt: TGTGCCAGCAGTTTTGGACAGGGTTACGAGCAGTACTTC
cdr3_aa: CASSFGQGYEQYF

d_call: TRBD2
v_call: TRBV27
clone_size: NA
j_call: TRBJ2-1
cdr3_nt: TGTGCCAGCAGGGCTAGCGGGAGTGGTGAGCAGTTCTTC
cdr3_aa: CASRASGSGEQFF

d_call: NA
v_call: TRBV30
clone_size: NA
j_call: TRBJ1-5
cdr3_nt: TGTGCCTGGAGTACCAGAGGAAGAGGCAATCAGCCCCAGCATTTT
cdr3_aa: CAWSTRGRGNQPQHF

d_call: NA
v_call: TRBV28
clone_size: NA
j_call: TRBJ2-3
cdr3_nt: TGTGCCAGCACCACCGGGGAGGACACAGATACGCAGTATTTT
cdr3_aa: CASTTGEDTDTQYF

d_call: TRBD1
v_call: TRBV7-2
clone_size: NA
j_call: TRBJ1-1
cdr3_nt: TGTGCCAGCAGCTGGGACAGGGGTTCGGCTGAAGCTTTCTTT
cdr3_aa: CASSWDRGSAEAFF

d_call: NA
v_call: TRBV6-5
clone_size: NA
j_call: TRBJ1-3
cdr3_nt: TGTGCCAGCAGTTACTCGAGAAAGAGCTCTGGAAACACCATATATTTT
cdr3_aa: CASSYSRKSSGNTIYF

d_call: TRBD1
v_call: TRBV19
clone_size: few
j_call: TRBJ1-5
cdr3_nt: TGTGCCAGTAAGGAGGGGGCTCAGCCCCAGCATTTT
cdr3_aa: CASKEGAQPQHF

d_call: TRBD2
v_call: TRBV2
clone_size: NA
j_call: TRBJ2-5
cdr3_nt: TGTGCCAGCAGTGACGGGACTAGCGGGATCCAAGAGACCCAGTACTTC
cdr3_aa: CASSDGTSGIQETQYF

d_call: NA
v_call: TRBV19
clone_size: NA
j_call: TRBJ1-4
cdr3_nt: TGTGCCAGTAACACAGGGATCCCGAATGAAAAACTGTTTTTT
cdr3_aa: CASNTGIPNEKLFF

d_call: NA
v_call: TRBV18
clone_size: NA
j_call: TRBJ1-1
cdr3_nt: TGTGCCAGCTCACCCCGGGAGGGGGGAGAAGCTTTCTTT
cdr3_aa: CASSPREGGEAFF

d_call: NA
v_call: TRBV11-2
clone_size: NA
j_call: TRBJ1-2
cdr3_nt: TGTGCCAGCGGGATTAGAGTGGAGCGGGAAAATGGCTACACCTTC
cdr3_aa: CASGIRVERENGYTF

d_call: NA
v_call: TRBV5-1
clone_size: NA
j_call: TRBJ1-1
cdr3_nt: TGCGCCAGCAGCTTGGGGGGCATGGGCACTGAAGCTTTCTTT
cdr3_aa: CASSLGGMGTEAFF

d_call: NA
v_call: TRBV28
clone_size: NA
j_call: TRBJ1-5
cdr3_nt: TGTGCCAGCATCCCTGGGGGGGGGTCTGGGCAGCCCCAGCATTTT
cdr3_aa: CASIPGGGSGQPQHF

d_call: NA
v_call: TRBV7-3
clone_size: NA
j_call: TRBJ1-6
cdr3_nt: TGTGCCAGCAGCTTATATGGGCGAAGCTCCTATAATTCACCCCTCCACTTT
cdr3_aa: CASSLYGRSSYNSPLHF

d_call: NA
v_call: TRBV7-2
clone_size: NA
j_call: TRBJ2-5
cdr3_nt: TGTGCCAGCAGCTTAAGATGGGAGGAGACCCAGTACTTC
cdr3_aa: CASSLRWEETQYF

d_call: TRBD2
v_call: TRBV19
clone_size: NA
j_call: TRBJ2-3
cdr3_nt: TGTGCCAGTAGTATCAACCTAGCGGGAGCATCAGATACGCAGTATTTT
cdr3_aa: CASSINLAGASDTQYF

d_call: TRBD1
v_call: TRBV7-2
clone_size: NA
j_call: TRBJ1-4
cdr3_nt: TGTGCCAGCAGCTTAGACAGGGGGAATGAAAAACTGTTTTTT
cdr3_aa: CASSLDRGNEKLFF

d_call: TRBD2
v_call: TRBV15
clone_size: NA
j_call: TRBJ2-3
cdr3_nt: TGTGCCACCAGCAGAGGTTCTAGCGGGGGGACAGATACGCAGTATTTT
cdr3_aa: CATSRGSSGGTDTQYF

d_call: NA
v_call: TRBV7-9
clone_size: NA
j_call: TRBJ1-5
cdr3_nt: TGTGCCAGCAGCGGAGAGGGGGAGAGCAATCAGCCCCAGCATTTT
cdr3_aa: CASSGEGESNQPQHF

d_call: NA
v_call: TRBV6-6
clone_size: NA
j_call: TRBJ2-7
cdr3_nt: TGTGCCAGCAACCCATCCGACAGGCCCTCCTACGAGCAGTACTTC
cdr3_aa: CASNPSDRPSYEQYF

d_call: NA
v_call: TRBV30
clone_size: NA
j_call: TRBJ1-5
cdr3_nt: TGTGCCTGGAGTGTCCGGGGCAATCAGCCCCAGCATTTT
cdr3_aa: CAWSVRGNQPQHF

d_call: NA
v_call: TRBV5-6
clone_size: NA
j_call: TRBJ2-7
cdr3_nt: TGTGCCAGCAGCTTGCAGGGGTCCTACGAGCAGTACTTC
cdr3_aa: CASSLQGSYEQYF

d_call: NA
v_call: TRBV29-1
clone_size: NA
j_call: TRBJ2-1
cdr3_nt: TGCAGCGTTGAAGGGGGCTGGGGTGAGCAGTTCTTC
cdr3_aa: CSVEGGWGEQFF

d_call: TRBD2
v_call: TRBV29-1
clone_size: NA
j_call: TRBJ2-3
cdr3_nt: TGCAGCGTTGGAGGACTAGCCCCGAGCACAGATACGCAGTATTTT
cdr3_aa: CSVGGLAPSTDTQYF

d_call: NA
v_call: TRBV27
clone_size: NA
j_call: TRBJ1-6
cdr3_nt: TGTGCCAGCAGTTTCGGGAATTCACCCCTCCACTTT
cdr3_aa: CASSFGNSPLHF

d_call: NA
v_call: TRBV15
clone_size: NA
j_call: TRBJ2-1
cdr3_nt: TGTGCCACCAGCGGCAGGGAAGAGCAGTTCTTC
cdr3_aa: CATSGREEQFF

d_call: NA
v_call: TRBV20-1
clone_size: NA
j_call: TRBJ2-7
cdr3_nt: TGCAGTGCTAGTCTTGCCAGCTACGAGCAGTACTTC
cdr3_aa: CSASLASYEQYF

d_call: NA
v_call: TRBV6-5
clone_size: NA
j_call: TRBJ2-5
cdr3_nt: TGTGCCAGCAGTAATGAAGACAGACAAGAGACCCAGTACTTC
cdr3_aa: CASSNEDRQETQYF

d_call: TRBD1
v_call: TRBV3-1/TRBV3-2
clone_size: NA
j_call: TRBJ1-4
cdr3_nt: TGTGCCAGCAGCCAAGATCACAGGGGCTCGGGAACTAATGAAAAACTGTTTTTT
cdr3_aa: CASSQDHRGSGTNEKLFF

d_call: NA
v_call: TRBV7-2
clone_size: NA
j_call: TRBJ1-5
cdr3_nt: TGTGCCAGCAGCTTACAGGATCAGCCCCAGCATTTT
cdr3_aa: CASSLQDQPQHF

d_call: NA
v_call: TRBV28
clone_size: NA
j_call: TRBJ1-5
cdr3_nt: TGTGCCAGCAGCGTTAGACAGGTATTATATAGCAATCAGCCCCAGCATTTT
cdr3_aa: CASSVRQVLYSNQPQHF

d_call: NA
v_call: TRBV6-7
clone_size: NA
j_call: TRBJ2-4
cdr3_nt: TGTGCCAGCAGACGCGACTCCCGGGCCAAAAACATTCAGTACTTC
cdr3_aa: CASRRDSRAKNIQYF

d_call: NA
v_call: TRBV23-1
clone_size: few
j_call: TRBJ1-6
cdr3_nt: TGCGCCAGCAGTCCCCAGGGGAATGGGTCACCCCTCCACTTT
cdr3_aa: CASSPQGNGSPLHF

d_call: NA
v_call: TRBV5-6
clone_size: NA
j_call: TRBJ2-7
cdr3_nt: TGTGCCAGCAGCTTGGACAGGGTGGTCGAGCAGTACTTC
cdr3_aa: CASSLDRVVEQYF

d_call: NA
v_call: TRBV6-2/TRBV6-3
clone_size: once
j_call: TRBJ2-7
cdr3_nt: TGTGCCAGCAGTTACTCAGAGCGCTACGAGCAGTACTTC
cdr3_aa: CASSYSERYEQYF

d_call: TRBD2
v_call: TRBV3-1/TRBV3-2
clone_size: NA
j_call: TRBJ2-7
cdr3_nt: TGTGCCAGCAGCCCATCCTGGACTAGCGTTTACTCCTACGAGCAGTACTTC
cdr3_aa: CASSPSWTSVYSYEQYF

d_call: NA
v_call: TRBV29-1
clone_size: few
j_call: TRBJ1-6
cdr3_nt: TGCAGCGCGCGTACGGGGGGCTCCTATAATTCACCCCTCCACTTT
cdr3_aa: CSARTGGSYNSPLHF

d_call: NA
v_call: TRBV11-2
clone_size: NA
j_call: TRBJ2-7
cdr3_nt: TGTGCCAGCAGCCCCACCCCACCGCGCGAGCAGTACTTC
cdr3_aa: CASSPTPPREQYF

d_call: NA
v_call: TRBV10-3
clone_size: once
j_call: TRBJ2-7
cdr3_nt: TGTGCCATCAGTACCCAGGGGTACGAGCAGTACTTC
cdr3_aa: CAISTQGYEQYF

d_call: NA
v_call: TRBV4-1
clone_size: NA
j_call: TRBJ2-1
cdr3_nt: TGCGCCAGCAGCCAAGTGGACTACAGCTCCTACAATGAGCAGTTCTTC
cdr3_aa: CASSQVDYSSYNEQFF

d_call: NA
v_call: TRBV28
clone_size: NA
j_call: TRBJ2-1
cdr3_nt: TGTGCCAGCAGCTTACCCCATTCACGGGGGAATGAGCAGTTCTTC
cdr3_aa: CASSLPHSRGNEQFF

d_call: NA
v_call: TRBV5-6
clone_size: NA
j_call: TRBJ1-5
cdr3_nt: TGTGCCAGCAGCTTGGAAGGGGGGGCTGATCAGCCCCAGCATTTT
cdr3_aa: CASSLEGGADQPQHF

d_call: TRBD1
v_call: TRBV3-1/TRBV3-2
clone_size: NA
j_call: TRBJ2-3
cdr3_nt: TGTGCCAGCAGCCAAAGAGGACAGGGCACAGATACGCAGTATTTT
cdr3_aa: CASSQRGQGTDTQYF

d_call: NA
v_call: TRBV6-4
clone_size: NA
j_call: TRBJ2-1
cdr3_nt: TGTGCCAGCAGTGACCCAGCAAGGGGATCAAATGAGCAGTTCTTC
cdr3_aa: CASSDPARGSNEQFF

d_call: TRBD1
v_call: TRBV5-8
clone_size: NA
j_call: TRBJ1-2
cdr3_nt: TGTGCCAGCAGCTTCGGGGACAGCAACTATGGCTACACCTTC
cdr3_aa: CASSFGDSNYGYTF

d_call: TRBD1
v_call: TRBV27
clone_size: once
j_call: TRBJ1-2
cdr3_nt: TGTGCCAGCAGAGACAGGGGTAAATTCTATGGCTACACCTTC
cdr3_aa: CASRDRGKFYGYTF

d_call: NA
v_call: TRBV19
clone_size: NA
j_call: TRBJ2-1
cdr3_nt: TGTGCCAGTAGTTCCCTGACAATCTACAATGAGCAGTTCTTC
cdr3_aa: CASSSLTIYNEQFF

d_call: NA
v_call: TRBV20-1
clone_size: NA
j_call: TRBJ1-2
cdr3_nt: TGCAGTGCTAGTGCGGGGTGGGGTGGCTACACCTTC
cdr3_aa: CSASAGWGGYTF

d_call: TRBD1
v_call: TRBV27
clone_size: NA
j_call: TRBJ1-2
cdr3_nt: TGTGCCAGCAGCCCCGACAGGGGCAATGGCTACACCTTC
cdr3_aa: CASSPDRGNGYTF

d_call: NA
v_call: TRBV29-1
clone_size: NA
j_call: TRBJ1-2
cdr3_nt: TGCAGCGTTGAAGAAGATCATGGGGTCGCGGGCTATGGCTACACCTTC
cdr3_aa: CSVEEDHGVAGYGYTF

d_call: TRBD1
v_call: TRBV5-1
clone_size: once
j_call: TRBJ2-7
cdr3_nt: TGCGCCAGCAGCCACGGACAGGGTGCCTACGAGCAGTACTTC
cdr3_aa: CASSHGQGAYEQYF

d_call: NA
v_call: TRBV9
clone_size: NA
j_call: TRBJ2-1
cdr3_nt: TGTGCCAGCAGCGTAGCTGGCGGGGACAATGAGCAGTTCTTC
cdr3_aa: CASSVAGGDNEQFF

d_call: NA
v_call: TRBV28
clone_size: NA
j_call: TRBJ1-3
cdr3_nt: TGTGCCAGCACCATTCCTAACTCTGGAAACACCATATATTTT
cdr3_aa: CASTIPNSGNTIYF

d_call: NA
v_call: TRBV7-8
clone_size: NA
j_call: TRBJ2-7
cdr3_nt: TGTGCCAGCAGCTTAAGGGGAACCTACGAGCAGTACTTC
cdr3_aa: CASSLRGTYEQYF

d_call: NA
v_call: TRBV13
clone_size: NA
j_call: TRBJ1-2
cdr3_nt: TGTGCCAGCAGCCGACTGACGGAATTCTATGGCTACACCTTC
cdr3_aa: CASSRLTEFYGYTF